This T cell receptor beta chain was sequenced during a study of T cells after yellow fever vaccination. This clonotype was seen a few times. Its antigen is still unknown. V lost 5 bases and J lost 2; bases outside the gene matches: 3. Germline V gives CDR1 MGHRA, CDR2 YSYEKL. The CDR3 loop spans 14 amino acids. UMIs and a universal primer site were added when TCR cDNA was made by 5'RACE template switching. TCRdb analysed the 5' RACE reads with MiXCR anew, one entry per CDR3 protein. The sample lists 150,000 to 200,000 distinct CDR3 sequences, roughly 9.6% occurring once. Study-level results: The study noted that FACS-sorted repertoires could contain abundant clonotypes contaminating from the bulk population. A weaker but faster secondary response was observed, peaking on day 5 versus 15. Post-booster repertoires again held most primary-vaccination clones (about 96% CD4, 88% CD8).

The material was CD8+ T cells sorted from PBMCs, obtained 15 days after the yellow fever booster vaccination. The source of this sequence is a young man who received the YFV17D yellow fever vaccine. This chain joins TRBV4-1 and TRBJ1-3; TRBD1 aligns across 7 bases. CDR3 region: CASSNGTAGNTIYF. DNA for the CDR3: TGCGCCAGCAGCAACGGGACAGCTGGAAACACCATATATTTT.